Listed here are 3 T cell receptor beta chains from one sample, sequenced in a study of cytotoxic CD8 clonotypes in ibrutinib-treated CLL. Profiling relied on immunoSEQ multiplex PCR, and the TCRdb table lists in-frame clones only, not all of them. Of under 50,000 clones listed, around 63% were seen once; the top ten hold roughly 6.9%. Sequenced here: PBMCs, sampled at disease progression, from a patient treated with ibrutinib. All receptors come from a human donor with chronic lymphocytic leukemia.

The chain carries TRBV14 and TRBJ2-7; 9 bases are shared with TRBD2. The CDR3 runs to 14 residues. The junction had 4 bases not matched to a gene; V was cut back by 5 bases and J by 2 bases. The germline V gene has CDR1 SGHDN and CDR2 FVKESK. The CDR3 sequence: CASSGGLAAYEQYF. CDR3 sequence (DNA): TGTGCCAGCAGCGGGGGACTAGCAGCCTACGAGCAGTACTTC. Supplemented by reference TRBV14 and TRBJ2-7, the full variable domain reads EAGVTQFPSHSVIEKGQTVTLRCDPISGHDNLYWYRRVMGKEIKFLLHFVKESKQDESGMPNNRFLAERTGGTYSTLKVQPAELEDSGVYFCASSGGLAAYEQYFGPGTRLTVT.

The sample holds a few counts of this clone. The gene calls are TRBV10-2 and TRBJ2-2; D remains ambiguous. The length of the CDR3 is 13 residues. Trimming took 0 bases from V and 8 from J, leaving 7 bases between them. From germline, CDR1 is WSHSY and CDR2 SAAADI. CDR3 loop: CASSESTWGELFF. The CDR3 DNA reads as TGCGCCAGCAGTGAGTCGACTTGGGGGGAGCTGTTTTTT.

This clone was picked up a small number of times. The chain recombines TRBV21-1 with TRBJ1-1; the table's D call, TRBD1, has no DNA check behind it. TRBV21-1 corresponds to a pseudogene. The CDR3 consists of 12 residues. DNA of the CDR3: TGTGCCAGCAGCACACGACAATCTGAAGCTTTCTTT. Protein sequence: CASSTRQSEAFF.